The clone carrying this TCR beta chain was found a few times. Sequencing was performed with immunoSEQ multiplex PCR; in TCRdb, only in-frame clones are kept and a portion is missing. Of roughly 85,000 clones detected, 90% to 95% appear once; the ten largest clones hold 2.5%. The CDR3 totals 13 residues. Germline lookup yields CDR1 GTSNPN and CDR2 SVGIG (reference sequence). Trimming took 4 bases from V and 6 from J, leaving 10 bases between them. These data are taken from a study of T cell changes during pregnancy in multiple sclerosis. This TCR was sampled from a female donor with multiple sclerosis, enrolled in a pregnancy study. The material was peripheral blood, obtained in the first trimester of pregnancy. J is TRBJ1-6 and V is TRBV30; tentative D call: TRBD1 (5 bases). The CDR3 coding sequence is TGTGCCTGGAATCGGCAGGGTAATTCACCCCTCCACTTT. Translated: CAWNRQGNSPLHF.